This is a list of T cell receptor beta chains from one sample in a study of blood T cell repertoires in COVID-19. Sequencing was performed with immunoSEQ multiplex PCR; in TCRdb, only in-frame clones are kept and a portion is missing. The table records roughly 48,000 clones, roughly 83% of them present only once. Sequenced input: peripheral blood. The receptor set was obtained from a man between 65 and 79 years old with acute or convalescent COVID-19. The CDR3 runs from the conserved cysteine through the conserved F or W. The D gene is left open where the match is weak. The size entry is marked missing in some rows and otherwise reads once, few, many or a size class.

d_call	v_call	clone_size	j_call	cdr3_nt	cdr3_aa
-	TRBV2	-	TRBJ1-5	TGTGCCAGCAGTGGGGAGCTGCAGCCCCAGCATTTT	CASSGELQPQHF
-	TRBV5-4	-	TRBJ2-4	TGTGCCAGCAGCTTGCAGGGGACCAAAAACATTCAGTACTTC	CASSLQGTKNIQYF
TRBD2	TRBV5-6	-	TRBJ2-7	TGTGCCAGCAGCACGACTAGCGGGAGTTACGAGCAGTACTTC	CASSTTSGSYEQYF
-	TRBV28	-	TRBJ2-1	TGTGCCAGCAGTTTAGGGAGGTCGAGCTCCTACAATGAGCAGTTCTTC	CASSLGRSSSYNEQFF
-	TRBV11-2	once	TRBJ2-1	TGTGCCAGCAGCTTAGAGAGGTTGGAGACGCAGCAGTTCTTC	CASSLERLETQQFF
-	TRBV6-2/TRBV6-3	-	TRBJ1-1	TGTGCCAGCAGTTACAAGACAGGAAGTCTGAACACTGAAGCTTTCTTT	CASSYKTGSLNTEAFF
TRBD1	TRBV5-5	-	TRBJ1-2	TGTGCCAGCAGCTTGCGCCCTCTTAAGGGACAGCCTAACTATGGCTACACCTTC	CASSLRPLKGQPNYGYTF
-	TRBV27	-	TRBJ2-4	TGTGCCAGCAGTTTAGGACAGAGGGGTATTCAGTACTTC	CASSLGQRGIQYF
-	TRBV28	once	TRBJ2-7	TGTGCCAGCAGTTTCCAAATTCCCCCATACGAGCAGTACTTC	CASSFQIPPYEQYF
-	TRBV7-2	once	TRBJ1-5	TGTGCCAGCAGCTTAGGACTATCCAGCAATCAGCCCCAGCATTTT	CASSLGLSSNQPQHF
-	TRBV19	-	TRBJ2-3	TGTGCCAGTAGTATCTCGGGTTGGAGCACAGATACGCAGTATTTT	CASSISGWSTDTQYF
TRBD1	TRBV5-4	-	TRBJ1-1	TGTGCCAGCAGCTCCCCGACAGGGGAGCTGAACACTGAAGCTTTCTTT	CASSSPTGELNTEAFF
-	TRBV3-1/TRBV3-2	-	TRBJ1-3	TGTGCCAGCAGCCAAGATCGTGGAAACACCATATATTTT	CASSQDRGNTIYF
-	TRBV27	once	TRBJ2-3	TGTGCCAGCGCTACCACCACAGATACGCAGTATTTT	CASATTTDTQYF
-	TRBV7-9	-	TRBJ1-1	TGTGCCAGCAGCTTTAACAGGGTGGCTGAAGCTTTCTTT	CASSFNRVAEAFF
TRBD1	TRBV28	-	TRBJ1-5	TGTGCCAGCATCAAAGGTCGGGGACAGGGTATTCGGCCCCAGCATTTT	CASIKGRGQGIRPQHF
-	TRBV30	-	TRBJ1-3	TGTGCCTGGAGTGTGGGCAGCCTCCGTGGAAACACCATATATTTT	CAWSVGSLRGNTIYF
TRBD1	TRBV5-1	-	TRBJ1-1	TGCGCCAGCAGCTTGGGAATGGACAGGGATAAAGCTTTCTTT	CASSLGMDRDKAFF
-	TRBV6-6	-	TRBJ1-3	TGTGCCAGCACTCCCACAGGAATCTCTGGAAACACCATATATTTT	CASTPTGISGNTIYF
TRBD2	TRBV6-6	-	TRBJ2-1	TGTGCCAGCAGCTTGGGACTAGCGGGGACCTACAATGAGCAGTTCTTC	CASSLGLAGTYNEQFF
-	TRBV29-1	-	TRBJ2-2	TGCAGCGTTGGTCTAGCCGGGGAGCTGTTTTTT	CSVGLAGELFF
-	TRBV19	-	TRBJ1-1	TGTGCCAGTAGTATAGCTGCAGGGAACACTGAAGCTTTCTTT	CASSIAAGNTEAFF
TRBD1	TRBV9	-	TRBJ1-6	TGTGCCAGCAGCGTAGGGGGAAACAGGGGTAATTCACCCCTCCACTTT	CASSVGGNRGNSPLHF
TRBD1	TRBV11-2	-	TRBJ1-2	TGTGCCAGCAGCGAAGGGGGCCTTGGCTACACCTTC	CASSEGGLGYTF
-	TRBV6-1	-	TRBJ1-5	TGTGCCAGCAGTGAAGAACGGGGGGCAATGGAAAATCAGCCCCAGCATTTT	CASSEERGAMENQPQHF
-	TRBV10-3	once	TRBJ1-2	TGTGCCATCAGGGAGGACAGTAACTATGGCTACACCTTC	CAIREDSNYGYTF
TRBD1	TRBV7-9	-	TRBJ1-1	TGTGCCAGCAGCCCCTGGACAGGGGCCATGAACACTGAAGCTTTCTTT	CASSPWTGAMNTEAFF
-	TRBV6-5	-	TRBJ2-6	TGTGCCAGCCAGGGCTCTGGGGCCAACGTCCTGACTTTC	CASQGSGANVLTF
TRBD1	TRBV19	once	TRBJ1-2	TGTGCCAGTAGTCAAATACAGGGGGGTAACTATGGCTACACCTTC	CASSQIQGGNYGYTF
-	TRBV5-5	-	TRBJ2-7	TGTGCCAGCAGCCCCCCGGCGGCCACCTACGAGCAGTACTTC	CASSPPAATYEQYF
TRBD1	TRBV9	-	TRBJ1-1	TGTGCCAGCAGCGTAGGACAGGGTTTCACTGAAGCTTTCTTT	CASSVGQGFTEAFF
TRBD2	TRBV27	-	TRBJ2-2	TGTGCCAGCAGTCCCTCGGGACTAGCGGGAACCGGGGAGCTGTTTTTT	CASSPSGLAGTGELFF
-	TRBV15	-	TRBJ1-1	TGTGCCACCAGGCGACAACAGAACACTGAAGCTTTCTTT	CATRRQQNTEAFF
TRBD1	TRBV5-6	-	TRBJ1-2	TGTGCCAGCAGCTTGGCCAGGCAGGGGGTGGTTGCGGGCTACACCTTC	CASSLARQGVVAGYTF
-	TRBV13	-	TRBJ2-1	TGTGCCAGCAGCTTAGAGACTGGTTACAATGAGCAGTTCTTC	CASSLETGYNEQFF
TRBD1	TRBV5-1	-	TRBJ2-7	TGCGCCAGCAGCTTCGGGACAGCCACCTCCGAGCAGTACTTC	CASSFGTATSEQYF
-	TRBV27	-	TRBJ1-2	TGTGCCAGCAGTTTATTGGGTAGGGGCTATGGCTACACCTTC	CASSLLGRGYGYTF
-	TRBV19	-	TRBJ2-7	TGTGCCAGTGGACAGCAAGCCTACGAGCAGTACTTC	CASGQQAYEQYF
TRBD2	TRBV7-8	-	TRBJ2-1	TGTGCCAGCAGCTTCGGGGGACTAGCTTACAATGAGCAGTTCTTC	CASSFGGLAYNEQFF
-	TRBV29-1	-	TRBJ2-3	TGCAGCGTAGACTCCGGGGTCACAGATACGCAGTATTTT	CSVDSGVTDTQYF
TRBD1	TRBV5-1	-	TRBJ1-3	TGCGCCAGCAGCTTGGGACAGGGGATCGAAAACACCATATATTTT	CASSLGQGIENTIYF
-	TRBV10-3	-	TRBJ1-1	TGTGCCATCAGTGAGGGAACGGAGCACACTGAAGCTTTCTTT	CAISEGTEHTEAFF
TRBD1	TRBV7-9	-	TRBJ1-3	TGTGCCAGCAGCTTAAGGAGACAGGGGGCGCCTGGAAACACCATATATTTT	CASSLRRQGAPGNTIYF
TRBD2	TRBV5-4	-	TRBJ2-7	TGTGCCAGCAGCTTGGCTCCGACTAGCGGCTACGAGCAGTACTTC	CASSLAPTSGYEQYF
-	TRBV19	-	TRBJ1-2	TGTGCCAGTAGTATTCGGCGGAACTATGGCTACACCTTC	CASSIRRNYGYTF
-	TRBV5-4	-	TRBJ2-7	TGTGCCAGCAGCACAGACCTGTACGAGCAGTACTTC	CASSTDLYEQYF